This T cell receptor (beta chain) originates from a study of early T cells in non-severe SARS-CoV-2 infection. Study in general: Sequencing targeted bulk RNA from unsorted whole blood, leaving chains unpaired. Whole-study findings and limits: VDJdb-based matching was biased toward anti-spike CD8 responses and missed private and CD4 specificities.

Ten or more counts support this clonotype. Its target is unknown. CDR3 length: 15 residues. CDR1 and CDR2 from the germline V gene are SGHDT and YYEEEE. V dropped 4 bases and J dropped 5 bases, with 19 bases sitting between them. Researchers attached unique molecular identifiers to individual cDNA molecules. TCRdb itself ran the 5' RACE reads through MiXCR, one entry per CDR3 protein. The top ten hold 5% to 8% of the sample, which has tens of thousands of distinct CDR3 sequences, roughly 4.8% seen once. The specimen was whole blood. The chain links TRBV5-6 to TRBJ2-7; possibly TRBD2 for D (6 bases). The receptor comes from an adult who was a healthcare worker with PCR-confirmed SARS-CoV-2 infection or an uninfected control (not recorded which). The CDR3 spells CASSPPGLSLDEQYF. CDR3 in DNA: TGTGCCAGCAGCCCGCCGGGACTCTCCTTGGACGAGCAGTACTTC.